The rows below give T cell receptor beta chains drawn from one sample of a study of T-cell memory formation after mild COVID-19. In TCRdb, the 5' RACE reads were re-called with MiXCR into one record per CDR3 protein. The table includes fewer than 40,000 distinct CDR3 sequences, over 9.5% detected once. Sequenced material: PBMCs or a T cell subset sorted from them (not recorded which). The source is a man between 18 and 35 years old who had mild COVID-19 (a few samples of this study predate the infection). Cell type and time point are not known. CDR3s include the opening cysteine and the closing phenylalanine or tryptophan. Fields, in order: V gene, J gene, CDR3 protein.

>TRBV7-2|TRBJ1-5
CASSLRDQPQHF
>TRBV2|TRBJ2-2
CASRGLADTGELFF
>TRBV4-1|TRBJ2-2
CASSLRQGWAGELFF
>TRBV5-1|TRBJ2-2
CASSPGLAGHPSGTGELFF
>TRBV7-9|TRBJ1-5
CASSSSNSNQPQHF
>TRBV7-9|TRBJ2-5
CASSLVAKTGQETQYF
>TRBV10-3|TRBJ2-2
CAVGNTGELFF
>TRBV6-4|TRBJ2-1
CASSRTSGEGHEQFF
>TRBV5-1|TRBJ2-3
CASSLGSDTQYF
>TRBV12-3/TRBV12-4|TRBJ2-6
CASSSQGAGANVLTF
>TRBV2|TRBJ2-1
CASSEMTGYVEQFF
>TRBV7-8|TRBJ2-6
CASSFQGAGANVLTF
>TRBV6-2/TRBV6-3|TRBJ2-1
CASGWTGVDEQFF
>TRBV7-9|TRBJ1-6
CASSLQDYNSPLHF
>TRBV4-1|TRBJ2-7
CASSQEPGFEQYF
>TRBV20-1|TRBJ1-2
CSAEPGQGTYGYTF
>TRBV20-1|TRBJ2-5
CSANRETQYF
>TRBV12-3/TRBV12-4|TRBJ1-1
CASTSEGLNTEAFF
>TRBV6-5|TRBJ1-1
CASSRRSVGNTEAFF
>TRBV7-2|TRBJ2-5
CASSLASGGAQETQYF
>TRBV2|TRBJ2-5
CASIFVETQYF
>TRBV15|TRBJ1-6
CATSRDPTGVLSPLHF
>TRBV10-1|TRBJ2-2
CASSQQGRGTGELFF
>TRBV7-3|TRBJ2-1
CASSLTRGNEQFF